A selection of T cell receptor beta chains follows, all from one sample in a study of human T cells and chemical hapten exposure. From the RACE reads, TCRdb called clonotypes with MiXCR, one entry per CDR3 protein. The table has around 77,000 distinct CDR3 sequences, approximately 9.4% seen once; the top ten hold 3% to 4%. Sample: whole blood, taken in connection with sensitization to the hapten diphenylcyclopropenone (DPC). The receptors here all came from a woman aged 40 to 50 with alopecia areata. Some clones in this sample may be carry-over from other donors' samples. CDR3s include the opening cysteine and the closing phenylalanine or tryptophan. Each record gives: J gene, V gene, clone size, CDR3 protein. For some rows the clone size is stated as once, few or many, or as a class when expanded; others skip it.

J: TRBJ2-3
V: TRBV11-2
size: many
CDR3: CASSPRSGGDTQYF

J: TRBJ1-6
V: TRBV7-9
size: -
CDR3: CASSLEQYNSPLHF

J: TRBJ1-2
V: TRBV29-1
size: many
CDR3: CSVIPGSPTDYGYTF

J: TRBJ2-7
V: TRBV29-1
size: many
CDR3: CSVSGTGMYEQYF

J: TRBJ2-6
V: TRBV13
size: -
CDR3: CASSLLGVGANVLTF

J: TRBJ2-6
V: TRBV18
size: -
CDR3: CASSPGPSGFSSGANVLTF

J: TRBJ1-2
V: TRBV20-1
size: many
CDR3: CSAISSDGYTF

J: TRBJ1-1
V: TRBV28
size: many
CDR3: CASSPLNTGTEAFF

J: TRBJ2-1
V: TRBV20-1
size: many
CDR3: CSALVVPYNEQFF

J: TRBJ1-3
V: TRBV3-1
size: few
CDR3: CASSQISSGNTIYF

J: TRBJ1-1
V: TRBV7-9
size: -
CDR3: CASSFQTVRTEAFF

J: TRBJ2-7
V: TRBV9
size: many
CDR3: CASSVGGQGASEQYF

J: TRBJ2-7
V: TRBV7-9
size: few
CDR3: CASSPSGRGTYEQYF

J: TRBJ2-3
V: TRBV4-3
size: -
CDR3: CASSQDQPGVNTQYF

J: TRBJ2-3
V: TRBV4-3
size: few
CDR3: CASSQVGGLGIDTQYF

J: TRBJ2-1
V: TRBV12-3/TRBV12-4
size: few
CDR3: CASSSIQGGNEQFF

J: TRBJ2-1
V: TRBV18
size: -
CDR3: CASSPPGEQFF

J: TRBJ2-7
V: TRBV25-1
size: few
CDR3: CASSDPSRGYEQYF

J: TRBJ1-6
V: TRBV14
size: many
CDR3: CASSQDPARDPYNSPLHF

J: TRBJ2-7
V: TRBV6-5
size: many
CDR3: CASSYSISRDYEQYF

J: TRBJ1-1
V: TRBV20-1
size: many
CDR3: CSARDARRNTEAFF

J: TRBJ1-1
V: TRBV6-5
size: -
CDR3: CASSRPPAEAFF

J: TRBJ2-1
V: TRBV5-1
size: few
CDR3: CASSSTGSYNEQFF

J: TRBJ1-6
V: TRBV20-1
size: -
CDR3: CSARAGTGVSPLHF

J: TRBJ2-3
V: TRBV18
size: -
CDR3: CASSPLETSGIDTQYF

J: TRBJ2-4
V: TRBV24-1
size: -
CDR3: CATSEGPKNIQYF

J: TRBJ2-4
V: TRBV20-1
size: many
CDR3: CSASQQGNIQYF

J: TRBJ1-2
V: TRBV29-1
size: -
CDR3: CSVGDISYGYTF

J: TRBJ2-2
V: TRBV2
size: many
CDR3: CASKTGHYANTGELFF

J: TRBJ2-5
V: TRBV7-9
size: -
CDR3: CASSLSGVQETQYF

J: TRBJ2-3
V: TRBV29-1
size: few
CDR3: CSVEVGRGTDTQYF

J: TRBJ2-1
V: TRBV3-1
size: many
CDR3: CASSQYRGNEQFF

J: TRBJ2-7
V: TRBV25-1
size: many
CDR3: CASSEQELSYEQYF

J: TRBJ1-6
V: TRBV11-2
size: many
CDR3: CASSVQGDNSPLHF

J: TRBJ2-7
V: TRBV20-1
size: many
CDR3: CSARDKAGHSEQYF

J: TRBJ2-7
V: TRBV3-1
size: few
CDR3: CASSQDWGGHLPAEQYF